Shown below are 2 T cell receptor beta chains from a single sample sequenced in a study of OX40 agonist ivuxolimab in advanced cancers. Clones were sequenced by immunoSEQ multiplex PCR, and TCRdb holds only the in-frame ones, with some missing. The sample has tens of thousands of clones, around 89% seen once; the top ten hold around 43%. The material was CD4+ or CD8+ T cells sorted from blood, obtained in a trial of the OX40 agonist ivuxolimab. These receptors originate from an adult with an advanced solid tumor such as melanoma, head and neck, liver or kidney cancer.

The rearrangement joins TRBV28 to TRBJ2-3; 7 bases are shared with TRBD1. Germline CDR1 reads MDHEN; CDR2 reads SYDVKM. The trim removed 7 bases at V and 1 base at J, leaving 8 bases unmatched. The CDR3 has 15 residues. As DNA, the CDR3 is TGTGCCAGCATCTCGGACAGGCTGCGCACAGATACGCAGTATTTT. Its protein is CASISDRLRTDTQYF.

CDR3 residues: CSVPSGLPSGEQFF. For the CDR3, the DNA is TGCAGCGTTCCTTCGGGACTCCCGTCGGGTGAGCAGTTCTTC. The chain couples TRBV29-1 to TRBJ2-1; tentative D call: TRBD2 (6 bases). V gave up 5 bases and J gave up 9 bases, with 20 bases separating them. CDR3 size: 14 residues. Germline V CDR1 and CDR2: SQVTM, ANQGSEA.